The rows below give T cell receptor beta chains drawn from one sample of a study of cytomegalovirus exposure and HLA in healthy donors. Using immunoSEQ multiplex PCR, the repertoire was profiled, and TCRdb retains in-frame clones only, with some absent. Of under 150,000 clones listed, approximately 83% are singletons. Sequenced material: PBMCs. The receptors were sampled from a male donor in good health and CMV-seronegative. CDR3s include the opening cysteine and the closing phenylalanine or tryptophan. The D gene is left open where the match is weak. Part of the rows lack a size; the others show once, few, many or a class for expanded clones.

size: .; D: .; V: TRBV7-3; J: TRBJ2-7; DNA: TGTGCCAGCAGTCTTGGGCTCCAAGACGAGCAGTACTTC; CDR3: CASSLGLQDEQYF
size: .; D: .; V: TRBV30; J: TRBJ2-7; DNA: TGTGCCTGGAGGACCCAGGGGGGATCGTACGAGCAGTACTTC; CDR3: CAWRTQGGSYEQYF
size: .; D: .; V: TRBV9; J: TRBJ2-7; DNA: TGTGCCAGCAGCGTAGGGGGGGGCGCCGGCTACGAGCAGTACTTC; CDR3: CASSVGGGAGYEQYF
size: .; D: .; V: TRBV27; J: TRBJ1-5; DNA: TGTGCCAGCAGTTGGACAGCAGGTTATCAGCCCCAGCATTTT; CDR3: CASSWTAGYQPQHF
size: once; D: .; V: TRBV29-1; J: TRBJ1-3; DNA: TGCAGCGTCCTGGCCGATGGAAACACCATATATTTT; CDR3: CSVLADGNTIYF
size: .; D: TRBD2; V: TRBV28; J: TRBJ2-7; DNA: TGTGCCAGCAGTGTAAGCGGGGGCAACTACGAGCAGTACTTC; CDR3: CASSVSGGNYEQYF
size: .; D: .; V: TRBV19; J: TRBJ2-7; DNA: TGTGCCAGTAGTCCGAACGGGGACATCACCTACGAGCAGTACTTC; CDR3: CASSPNGDITYEQYF
size: .; D: .; V: TRBV6-6; J: TRBJ2-7; DNA: TGTGCCAGCAGTTACCGCAGGGGCCACGAGCAGTACTTC; CDR3: CASSYRRGHEQYF
size: .; D: TRBD2; V: TRBV4-2; J: TRBJ2-2; DNA: TGTGCCAGCAGCCAAGTGGGTCCGAGCGGGAGGGACGGGGAGCTGTTTTTT; CDR3: CASSQVGPSGRDGELFF
size: .; D: .; V: TRBV7-6; J: TRBJ1-1; DNA: TGTGCCAGCAGCCCCCCGACTAGCATTGAGGGTGTTGAAGCTTTCTTT; CDR3: CASSPPTSIEGVEAFF
size: medium-sized; D: .; V: TRBV4-3; J: TRBJ1-4; DNA: TGCGCCAGCAGCCAAGTCCGGGGGAAACTGTTTTTT; CDR3: CASSQVRGKLFF
size: .; D: .; V: TRBV7-6; J: TRBJ2-3; DNA: TGTGCCAGCAGCTTAAGGATTGGCGGGGCCTGGGATACGCAGTATTTT; CDR3: CASSLRIGGAWDTQYF
size: once; D: TRBD2; V: TRBV19; J: TRBJ2-3; DNA: TGTGCCAGTAGTTTCCTAGCGGGCACAGATACGCAGTATTTT; CDR3: CASSFLAGTDTQYF
size: .; D: .; V: TRBV7-9; J: TRBJ2-7; DNA: TGTGCCAGCAGCTTAGGGAGTAGGACTGGCCCCTACGAGCAGTACTTC; CDR3: CASSLGSRTGPYEQYF
size: once; D: .; V: TRBV29-1; J: TRBJ2-6; DNA: TGCAGCGTGGACAACTCTGGGGCCAACGTCCTGACTTTC; CDR3: CSVDNSGANVLTF
size: .; D: TRBD2; V: TRBV10-3; J: TRBJ2-7; DNA: TGTGCCATCAGTGAGGCCGGGACTAGCGTCGGCTCCGAGCAGTACTTC; CDR3: CAISEAGTSVGSEQYF
size: .; D: .; V: TRBV19; J: TRBJ1-5; DNA: TGTGCCAGTAGTAGAGACAGTAGCAATCAGCCCCAGCATTTT; CDR3: CASSRDSSNQPQHF
size: .; D: .; V: TRBV19; J: TRBJ2-3; DNA: TGTGCCAGTAGTATCGGGACAAGGTCCACAGATACGCAGTATTTT; CDR3: CASSIGTRSTDTQYF